Listed below are T cell receptor beta chains from one sample, sequenced in a study of OX40 agonist ivuxolimab in advanced cancers. Clones were read by immunoSEQ multiplex PCR, and TCRdb kept only the in-frame ones, dropping some. The sample lists about 80,000 clones, around four fifths occurring once. The material was CD4+ or CD8+ T cells sorted from blood, obtained in a trial of the OX40 agonist ivuxolimab. These receptors originate from an adult with an advanced solid tumor such as melanoma, head and neck, liver or kidney cancer. Both conserved end residues are trimmed from each CDR3.

TRBV6-5 | ASSYQRGRNTEAF
TRBV19 | ASSSGPPWDGYT
TRBV5-1 | ASSLDPNLANEKLF
TRBV10-3 | AIHSGGRSPLH
TRBV19 | ASSSSRPLSGGNTIY
TRBV18 | ASSPQRVSTDTQY
TRBV5-1 | ASSLVKGVAEAF
TRBV5-4 | ASRLAGQVLGEKLF
TRBV19 | ASSMSGSGEKLF
TRBV18 | ASSLGLAGQDTQY
TRBV7-2 | ASRPGTYNEQF
TRBV6-1 | ASSEVSGYGYT
TRBV5-4 | ASSFAGTPYGYT
TRBV7-2 | ASSRLNSKAF
TRBV29-1 | SVDRWETQY
TRBV9 | ASSVVGGGEQF
TRBV7-9 | ASSPGGHWNEQY
TRBV7-2 | ASTAWEGKETQY
TRBV6-5 | ASRRTSGKQF
TRBV11-1 | ASSLVGTSGWNEQF
TRBV6-5 | ASSYTGRGSNEKLF
TRBV19 | ASKGQGATGYGYT